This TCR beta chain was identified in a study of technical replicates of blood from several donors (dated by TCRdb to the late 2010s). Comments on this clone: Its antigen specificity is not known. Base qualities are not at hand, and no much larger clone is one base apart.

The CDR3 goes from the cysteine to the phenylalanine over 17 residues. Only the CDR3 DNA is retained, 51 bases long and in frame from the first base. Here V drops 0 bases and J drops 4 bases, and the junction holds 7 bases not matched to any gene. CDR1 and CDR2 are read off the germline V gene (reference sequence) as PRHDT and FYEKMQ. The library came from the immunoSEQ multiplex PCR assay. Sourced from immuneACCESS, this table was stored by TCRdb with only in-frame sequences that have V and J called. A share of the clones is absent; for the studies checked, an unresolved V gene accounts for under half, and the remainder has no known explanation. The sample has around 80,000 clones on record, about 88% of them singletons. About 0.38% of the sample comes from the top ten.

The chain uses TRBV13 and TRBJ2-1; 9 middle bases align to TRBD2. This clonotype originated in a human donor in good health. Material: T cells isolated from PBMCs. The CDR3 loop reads CASSLGPGLASYNEQFF. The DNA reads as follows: TGTGCCAGCAGCTTAGGCCCAGGACTAGCGAGTTACAATGAGCAGTTCTTC.